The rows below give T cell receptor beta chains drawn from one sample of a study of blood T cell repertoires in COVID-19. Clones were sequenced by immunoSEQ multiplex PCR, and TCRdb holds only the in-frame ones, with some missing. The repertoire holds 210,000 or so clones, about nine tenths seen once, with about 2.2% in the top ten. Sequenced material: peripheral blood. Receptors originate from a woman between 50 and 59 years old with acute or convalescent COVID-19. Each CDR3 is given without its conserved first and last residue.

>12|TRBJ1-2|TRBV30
AWSMTGKVYGYT
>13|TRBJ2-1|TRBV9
ASSVGQGADNEQF
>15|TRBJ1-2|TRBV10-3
AISESVPGEGSIGYT
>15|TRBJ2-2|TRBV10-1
ASTKTRAGGRTGELF
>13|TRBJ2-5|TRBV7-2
ASSLGSGTWETQY
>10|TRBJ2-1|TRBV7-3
ASSSLAHEQF
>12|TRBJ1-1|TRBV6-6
ASSYTGRGTEAF
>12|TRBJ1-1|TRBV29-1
SVRTGLMNTEAF
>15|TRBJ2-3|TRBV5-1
ASSLEGSGRAADTQY
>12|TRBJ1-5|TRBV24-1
ATSQASSGQPQH
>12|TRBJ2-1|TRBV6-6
ASRDRNTYNEQF
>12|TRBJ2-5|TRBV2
ASRQGWERETQY
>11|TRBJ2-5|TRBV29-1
SVPLSGGETQY
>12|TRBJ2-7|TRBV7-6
ASTTGTGVYEQY
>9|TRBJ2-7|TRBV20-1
SARESGAQY
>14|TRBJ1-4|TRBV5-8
ASGPGGRTTNEKLF